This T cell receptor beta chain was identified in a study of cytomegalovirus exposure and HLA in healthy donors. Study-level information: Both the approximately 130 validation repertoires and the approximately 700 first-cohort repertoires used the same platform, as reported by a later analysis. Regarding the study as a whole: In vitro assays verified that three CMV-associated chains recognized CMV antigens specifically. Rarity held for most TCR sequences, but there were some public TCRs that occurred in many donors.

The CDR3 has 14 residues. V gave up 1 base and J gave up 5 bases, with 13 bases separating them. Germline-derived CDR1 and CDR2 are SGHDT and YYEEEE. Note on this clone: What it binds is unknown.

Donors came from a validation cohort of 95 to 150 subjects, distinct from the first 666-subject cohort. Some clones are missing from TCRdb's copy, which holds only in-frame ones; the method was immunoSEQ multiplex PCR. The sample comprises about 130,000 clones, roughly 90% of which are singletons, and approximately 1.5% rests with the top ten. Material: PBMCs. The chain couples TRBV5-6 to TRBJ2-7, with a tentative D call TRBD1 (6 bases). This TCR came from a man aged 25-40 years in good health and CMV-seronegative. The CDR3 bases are TGTGCCAGCAGCTTGACAGGGATTCTCCACGAGCAGTACTTC. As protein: CASSLTGILHEQYF.